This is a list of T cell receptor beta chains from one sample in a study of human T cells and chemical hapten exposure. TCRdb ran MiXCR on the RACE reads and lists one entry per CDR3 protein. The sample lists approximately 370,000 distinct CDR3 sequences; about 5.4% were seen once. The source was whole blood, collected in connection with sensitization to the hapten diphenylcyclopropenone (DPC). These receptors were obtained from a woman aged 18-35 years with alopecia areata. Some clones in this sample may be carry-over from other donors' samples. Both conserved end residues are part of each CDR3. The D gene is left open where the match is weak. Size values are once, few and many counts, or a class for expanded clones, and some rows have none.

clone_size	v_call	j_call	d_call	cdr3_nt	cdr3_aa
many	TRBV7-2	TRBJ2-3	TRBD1	TGTGCCAGCAGCTTAGTATTAAGGTCAGGGGGAGATACGCAGTATTTT	CASSLVLRSGGDTQYF
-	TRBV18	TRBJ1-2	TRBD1	TGTGCCAGCTCACCCGGGACAGCTGCTTATGGCTACACCTTC	CASSPGTAAYGYTF
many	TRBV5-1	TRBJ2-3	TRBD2	TGCGCCAGCAGCTTGGGGGAGACTAGCGGTGCGGATACGCAGTATTTT	CASSLGETSGADTQYF
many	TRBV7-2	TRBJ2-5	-	TGTGCCAGCAGCTTATCTCCGGGGGCCCAAGAGACCCAGTACTTC	CASSLSPGAQETQYF
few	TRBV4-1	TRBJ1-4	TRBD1	TGCGCCAGCAGCCACAATCTTGGGATACAAGCCGGGACAGGAGATGAAAAACTGTTTTTT	CASSHNLGIQAGTGDEKLFF
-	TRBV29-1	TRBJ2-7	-	TGCAGCGTCGCCTCTACGGGACGGCCCTACGAGCAGTACTTC	CSVASTGRPYEQYF
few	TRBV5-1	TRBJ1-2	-	TGCGCCAGCAGCTTGAAAACTAACTATGGCTACACCTTC	CASSLKTNYGYTF
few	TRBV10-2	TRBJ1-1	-	TGCGCCAGCAGCTTATCCCTTAGACGGACACTAACTGAAGCTTTCTTT	CASSLSLRRTLTEAFF
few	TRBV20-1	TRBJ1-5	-	TGCAGTGCTAGAGTTAGGGTAGGGGTGAGTTCCTATCAGCCCCAGCATTTT	CSARVRVGVSSYQPQHF
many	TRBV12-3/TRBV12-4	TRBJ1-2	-	TGTGCAGGCCGGGGGGCGCGTCAAGGCTACACCTTC	CAGRGARQGYTF
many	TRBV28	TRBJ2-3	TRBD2	TGTGCCAGCAGTATACCAGCGGGGGGTCCGTATACGCAGTATTTT	CASSIPAGGPYTQYF
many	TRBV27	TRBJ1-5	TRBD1	TGTGCCAGCAGTTTCACAGGGGGCAGGTTCGGCAATCAGCCCCAGCATTTT	CASSFTGGRFGNQPQHF
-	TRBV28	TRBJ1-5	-	TGTGCCAGCAGTGGAGAGCCCCAGCATTTT	CASSGEPQHF
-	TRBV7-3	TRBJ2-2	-	TGTGCCAGCAGCTCAACCCGGCCGAACACCGGGGAGCTGTTTTTT	CASSSTRPNTGELFF
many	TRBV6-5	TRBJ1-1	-	TGTGCCAGCAGTTTGGGGGAAAGGACTGAAGCTTTCTTT	CASSLGERTEAFF
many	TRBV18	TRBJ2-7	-	TGTGCCAGCTCAAGGACAGCCCGTGAATTTTACGAGCAGTACTTC	CASSRTAREFYEQYF
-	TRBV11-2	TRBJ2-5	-	TGTGCCAGCACCGAAACGACTACCACCGAGACCCAGTACTTC	CASTETTTTETQYF
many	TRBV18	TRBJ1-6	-	TGTGCCAGCTCACCCACCCCGGCAGGGAGCTCACCCCTCCACTTT	CASSPTPAGSSPLHF
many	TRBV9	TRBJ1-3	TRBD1	TGTGCCAGCAGCGTTGGGACAGGGGCATCTGGAAACACCATATATTTT	CASSVGTGASGNTIYF
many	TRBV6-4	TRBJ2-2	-	TGTGCCAGCAGTGCAGGGGCGGAGACCGGGGAGCTGTTTTTT	CASSAGAETGELFF
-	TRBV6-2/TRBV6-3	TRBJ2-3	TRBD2	TGTGCCAGCAGCCGACCCCCAGCGGGGGGAGGGGATACGCAGTATTTT	CASSRPPAGGGDTQYF
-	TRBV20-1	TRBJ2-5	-	TGCAGTGCGGCAGGGATAGGGACCCAGTACTTC	CSAAGIGTQYF
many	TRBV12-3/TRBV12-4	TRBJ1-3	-	TGTGCCAGCAGTTATGTGGGAGGGCCGGGAAACACCATATATTTT	CASSYVGGPGNTIYF
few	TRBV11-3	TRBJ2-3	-	TGTGCCAGCAGCTTCTCCGGCACAGATACGCAGTATTTT	CASSFSGTDTQYF
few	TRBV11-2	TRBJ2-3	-	TGTGCCAGCAGCCCACCCGGGCAGTACACAGATACGCAGTATTTT	CASSPPGQYTDTQYF
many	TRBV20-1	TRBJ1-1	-	TGCAGTGCCCCCGATTTTAGGTTAAGGAACACTGAAGCTTTCTTT	CSAPDFRLRNTEAFF
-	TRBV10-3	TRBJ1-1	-	TGTGCCATCAGTGCTGACGTCATGAACACTGAAGCTTTCTTT	CAISADVMNTEAFF
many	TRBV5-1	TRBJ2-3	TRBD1	TGCGCCAGCAGCACCGGGACAGGCTCGGATACGCAGTATTTT	CASSTGTGSDTQYF
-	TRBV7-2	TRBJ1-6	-	TGTGCCAGCAGCCCGGAGACGGCAGGGAATTCACCCCTCCACTTT	CASSPETAGNSPLHF
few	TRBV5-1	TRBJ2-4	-	TGCGCCAGCAGCTTACTTGGACCCAAAAACATTCAGTACTTC	CASSLLGPKNIQYF
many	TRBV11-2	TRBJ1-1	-	TGTGCCAGCAGCTTAACGGACACTGAAGCTTTCTTT	CASSLTDTEAFF
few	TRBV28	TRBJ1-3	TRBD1	TGTGCCAGCAGTTTACGCTCGACAGGGAGAAACACCATATATTTT	CASSLRSTGRNTIYF
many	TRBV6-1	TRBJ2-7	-	TGTGCCAGCAGTCTGGAGGCTCCCTACGAGCAGTACTTC	CASSLEAPYEQYF
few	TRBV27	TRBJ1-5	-	TGTGCCAGCGGAGACGGTGGCAATCAGCCCCAGCATTTT	CASGDGGNQPQHF
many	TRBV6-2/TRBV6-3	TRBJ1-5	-	TGTGCCAGCAGTTACGGTGGGCAGCCAGATCAGCCCCAGCATTTT	CASSYGGQPDQPQHF
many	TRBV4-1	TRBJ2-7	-	TGCGCCAGCAGCCAAGAGTCAGGGGCCCCCTACGAGCAGTACTTC	CASSQESGAPYEQYF
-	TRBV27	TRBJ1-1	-	TGTGCCAGCAGTTTCGGGCCCAGCTCCCCGAACACTGAAGCTTTCTTT	CASSFGPSSPNTEAFF
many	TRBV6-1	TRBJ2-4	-	TGTGCCAGCAGTGAAGGATTAGCCAAAAACATTCAGTACTTC	CASSEGLAKNIQYF
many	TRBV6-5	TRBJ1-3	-	TGTGCCAGCAGGCCAGGTTACCACTCTGGAAACACCATATATTTT	CASRPGYHSGNTIYF
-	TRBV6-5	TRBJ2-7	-	TGTGCCAGCAGTTATCAACAAGGGGCTTCCTACGAGCAGTACTTC	CASSYQQGASYEQYF
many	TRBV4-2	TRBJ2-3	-	TGTGCCAGCAGCCAAGACCGTGGCTCAGGTGGCACAGATACGCAGTATTTT	CASSQDRGSGGTDTQYF
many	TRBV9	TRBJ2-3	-	TGTGCCAGCAGCGTAGATCTCCGCACAGATACGCAGTATTTT	CASSVDLRTDTQYF
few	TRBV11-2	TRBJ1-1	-	TGTGCCAGCAAATCGGATATGAACACTGAAGCTTTCTTT	CASKSDMNTEAFF
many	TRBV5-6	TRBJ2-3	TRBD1	TGTGCCAGCAGCCCAAAAGGGTACGACAGGGCCGGGTTATATTTT	CASSPKGYDRAGLYF
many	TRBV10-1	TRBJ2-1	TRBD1	TGCGCCAGCTCATCGCTCAGACAGGGGGCAGGCGATGAGCAGTTCTTC	CASSSLRQGAGDEQFF
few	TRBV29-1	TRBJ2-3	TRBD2	TGCAGCGGAACTTCGGGGGGGCCGACAGATACGCAGTATTTT	CSGTSGGPTDTQYF
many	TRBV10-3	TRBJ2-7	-	TGTGCCATCAGTGATAGGGGGTACGAGCAGTACTTC	CAISDRGYEQYF
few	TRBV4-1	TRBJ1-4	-	TGCGCCAGCAGCCAAGATTGGGGGGCGGGTGAAAAACTGTTTTTT	CASSQDWGAGEKLFF
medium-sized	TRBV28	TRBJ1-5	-	TGTGCCAGCAGCGTAGTCCAGGGAAGCAATCAGCCCCAGCATTTT	CASSVVQGSNQPQHF
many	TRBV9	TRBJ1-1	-	TGTGCCAGCAGCGACCCCGTTGACGAGAGGCGAGCTTTCTTT	CASSDPVDERRAFF
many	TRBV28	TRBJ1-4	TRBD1	TGTGCCAGCAGGGACAGGGAGCAGGGTGAAAAACTGTTTTTT	CASRDREQGEKLFF
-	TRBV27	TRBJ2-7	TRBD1	TGTGCCAGCAGTTTAATGATAGGCACAGGGGGAACCTACGAGCAGTACTTC	CASSLMIGTGGTYEQYF
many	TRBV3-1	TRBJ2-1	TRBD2	TGTGCCAGCAGCCGTAAGCGGGGGAACTACAATGAGCAGTTCTTC	CASSRKRGNYNEQFF
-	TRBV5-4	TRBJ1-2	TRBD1	TGTGCCAGCAGCCGCCAGGGGGCGGACGGCTACACCTTC	CASSRQGADGYTF
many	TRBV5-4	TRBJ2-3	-	TGTGCCAGCAGGTCAATTAGCACAGATACGCAGTATTTT	CASRSISTDTQYF
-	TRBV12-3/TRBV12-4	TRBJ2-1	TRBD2	TGTGCCAGCAGTCTCGGGATAGCGGGCACAAATGAGCAGTTCTTC	CASSLGIAGTNEQFF
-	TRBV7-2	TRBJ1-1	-	TGTGCCAGCAGCTTAGCAGTCGGATTGAACACTGAAGCTTTCTTT	CASSLAVGLNTEAFF
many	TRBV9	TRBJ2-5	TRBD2	TGTGCCAGCAGCCCGACTCTAGCGGGGGAGACCCAGTACTTC	CASSPTLAGETQYF
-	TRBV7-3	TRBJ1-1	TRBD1	TGTGCCAGCAGCTTATGGCAGGGGGATGAAGCTTTCTTT	CASSLWQGDEAFF
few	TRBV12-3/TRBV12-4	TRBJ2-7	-	TGTGCCAGCAGTTCGGGGTCCAAGGTGAACTACGAGCAGTACTTC	CASSSGSKVNYEQYF